This T cell receptor (beta chain) is from a study of PD-1 blockade in classical Hodgkin lymphoma. Whole-study findings and limits: Newly diagnosed patients had baseline TCR diversity that was reportedly lower than that of healthy donors. While CD8+ TCR diversity did not rise significantly by C4D1, CD4+ TCR diversity did. The baseline diversity of complete responders showed similarity to that of newly diagnosed patients.

Germline assignment: CDR1 SSHAT and CDR2 FNYEAQ (reference sequence). The CDR3 is 13 amino acids. The junction had 2 bases not matched to a gene; V was cut back by 4 bases and J by 6 bases. Each patient experienced a relapse that followed autologous stem cell transplantation, and brentuximab vedotin exposure varied. On this clone: Its specificity is unknown.

Data came from immunoSEQ multiplex PCR; TCRdb stores just in-frame clones and leaves some out. The sample gives about 90,000 clones, around 90% of which show up once; roughly 2.6% is in the top ten. Sequences were derived from peripheral blood mononuclear cells (PBMCs), sampled before the second cycle of nivolumab. The clonotype was recovered from a human donor with classical Hodgkin lymphoma. V is TRBV7-7 and J is TRBJ2-2, with TRBD1 matching over 7 bases. CDR3 coding DNA: TGTGCCAGCAGCTCCACAGGGGCCGGGGAGCTGTTTTTT. It translates to CASSSTGAGELFF.